These T cell receptor beta chains were read from a single sample in a study of blood T cell repertoires in COVID-19. Sequenced by immunoSEQ multiplex PCR; TCRdb stores in-frame clones only, minus some. The sample has approximately 190,000 clones, about 80% seen once. Material: peripheral blood. All receptors come from a man aged 25 to 40 with active or convalescent COVID-19. CDR3s include the opening cysteine and the closing phenylalanine or tryptophan. The D gene is left open where the match is weak. The size field is filled for only some rows; it gives once, few, many or a size class.

TRBD1,TRBJ2-5,TRBV9,NA,CASSDGQGGETQYF,TGTGCCAGCAGCGACGGACAGGGTGGAGAGACCCAGTACTTC
TRBD2,TRBJ2-7,TRBV7-2,NA,CASSLGLAGWWGYEQYF,TGTGCCAGCAGCTTAGGACTAGCGGGGTGGTGGGGCTACGAGCAGTACTTC
NA,TRBJ1-2,TRBV6-5,NA,CASRSGSAGYTF,TGTGCCAGCAGATCCGGGTCGGCGGGCTACACCTTC
TRBD2,TRBJ2-3,TRBV28,few,CASSPGLAYTDTQYF,TGTGCCAGCAGCCCCGGACTAGCGTACACAGATACGCAGTATTTT
NA,TRBJ2-1,TRBV30,few,CAWSTGTYNEQFF,TGTGCCTGGAGTACGGGTACATACAATGAGCAGTTCTTC
NA,TRBJ1-2,TRBV5-1,NA,CASSARADLTNYGYTF,TGCGCCAGCAGCGCCAGGGCAGATCTAACTAACTATGGCTACACCTTC
NA,TRBJ2-1,TRBV24-1,NA,CATSGAGNEQFF,TGTGCCACCAGTGGGGCGGGCAATGAGCAGTTCTTC
NA,TRBJ1-1,TRBV6-1,many,CASSEAWGRVEAFF,TGTGCCAGCAGTGAAGCTTGGGGCAGGGTTGAAGCTTTCTTT
NA,TRBJ2-1,TRBV14,NA,CASSATEGSYNEQFF,TGTGCCAGCAGCGCAACGGAGGGGTCCTACAATGAGCAGTTCTTC
TRBD1,TRBJ1-1,TRBV10-2,NA,CASSEWTGGRPEAFF,TGCGCCAGCAGTGAGTGGACAGGGGGAAGGCCTGAAGCTTTCTTT
NA,TRBJ2-7,TRBV12-3/TRBV12-4,NA,CASSFAYEQYF,TGTGCCAGCAGTTTCGCCTACGAGCAGTACTTC
TRBD2,TRBJ2-7,TRBV24-1,NA,CATSVWGTSGYEQYF,TGTGCCACCAGTGTCTGGGGGACTAGCGGCTACGAGCAGTACTTC
NA,TRBJ1-2,TRBV24-1,NA,CATSDTTANYGYTF,TGTGCCACCAGTGATACGACAGCTAACTATGGCTACACCTTC
NA,TRBJ1-1,TRBV19,NA,CASTPGGEGTEAFF,TGTGCCAGTACCCCTGGCGGGGAGGGTACTGAAGCTTTCTTT
TRBD1,TRBJ2-3,TRBV6-5,NA,CASSRTGRDTQYF,TGTGCCAGCAGCCGGACAGGGCGTGATACGCAGTATTTT
TRBD2,TRBJ2-1,TRBV7-9,NA,CASSLAAGSGSEQFF,TGTGCCAGCAGCTTAGCAGCGGGATCAGGAAGTGAGCAGTTCTTC
NA,TRBJ2-7,TRBV4-1,NA,CASSQDLVHEQYF,TGCGCCAGCAGCCAAGATCTCGTCCACGAGCAGTACTTC
TRBD2,TRBJ2-7,TRBV12-3/TRBV12-4,NA,CASKASGGYEQYF,TGTGCCAGCAAGGCTAGCGGAGGCTACGAGCAGTACTTC
TRBD1,TRBJ1-1,TRBV5-8,NA,CASSRGQGIGNTEAFF,TGTGCCAGCAGCCGTGGACAGGGGATAGGGAACACTGAAGCTTTCTTT
NA,TRBJ1-1,TRBV30,NA,CAWLEGSEAFF,TGTGCCTGGCTGGAGGGCTCCGAAGCTTTCTTT